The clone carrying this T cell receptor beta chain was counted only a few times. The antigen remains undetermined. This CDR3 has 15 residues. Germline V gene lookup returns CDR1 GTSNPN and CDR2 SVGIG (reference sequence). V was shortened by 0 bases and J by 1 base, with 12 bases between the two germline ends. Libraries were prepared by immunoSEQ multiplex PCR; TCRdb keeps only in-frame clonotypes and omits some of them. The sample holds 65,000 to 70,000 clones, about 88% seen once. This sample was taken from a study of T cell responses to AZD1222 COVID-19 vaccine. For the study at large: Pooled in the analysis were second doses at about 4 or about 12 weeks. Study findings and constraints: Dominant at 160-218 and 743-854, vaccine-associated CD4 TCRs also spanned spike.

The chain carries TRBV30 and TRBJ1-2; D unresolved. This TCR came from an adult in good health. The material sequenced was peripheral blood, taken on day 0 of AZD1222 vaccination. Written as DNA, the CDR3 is TGTGCCTGGAGTGTACCTACGGTCGGTAACTATGGCTACACCTTC. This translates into CAWSVPTVGNYGYTF.